The clone carrying this T cell receptor beta chain turned up a few times. No antigen is known for it. These data are taken from a study of T cell repertoires in cytomegalovirus infection. Study-wide background: Recently identified HLA-C-restricted CMV epitopes were among the peptides used.

General study points: Ex vivo responses were dominated by HLA-C-restricted CMV-specific TCR beta clonotypes.

V lost 1 base and J lost 0, with 13 bases in between. The CDR3 totals 17 residues. MiXCR, applied by TCRdb to the reads, yields one record per CDR3 protein. The sample records about 340,000 distinct CDR3 sequences, almost 30% being singletons. The genes are TRBV12-3 or TRBV12-4 and TRBJ1-5; D is perhaps TRBD1 (6 bases). The TCR sequence derives from a human donor in good health (CMV status not recorded). Some clones in this sample may be carry-over from other donors' samples. This specimen consisted of cultured PBMCs, obtained from culture after CMV antigen stimulation. For the CDR3, the DNA is TGTGCCAGCAGTTTAGAACGGACAGCAATTAGCAATCAGCCCCAGCATTTT. It yields the protein CASSLERTAISNQPQHF.